What follows are 15 T cell receptor beta chains derived from one specimen sequenced in a study of neurological immune-mediated disorders. TCRdb used MiXCR to reprocess the 5' RACE reads, holding one entry per CDR3 protein. The sample lists around 50,000 distinct CDR3 sequences; about 3.8% were seen once. The specimen was PBMCs. These receptors originate from a man between 60 and 75 years old with multiple sclerosis.

This clonotype was observed many times. The chain links TRBV20-1 to TRBJ1-1, with 7 nucleotides matching TRBD1. J lost 3 bases, V lost 0 bases, and 1 base had no gene match. This CDR3 is built from 13 residues. Germline CDR1 reads DFQATT; CDR2 reads SNEGSKA (reference sequence). The CDR3 sequence: CSAREDRDTEAFF. Written as DNA, the CDR3 is TGCAGTGCTAGAGAAGACAGGGACACTGAAGCTTTCTTT.

About this clonotype: The junction departs from the called germline gene at one end, perhaps through a read error. The chain combines TRBV5-1 with TRBJ2-2, with no clear D. This CDR3 is 13 amino acids long. The V gene's germline CDR1 is SGHRS and CDR2 YFSETQ. The CDR3 nucleotides are TGCGCCAGCAGATTGGAGAAGGCCGGGGAGCTGTTTTTT. Encoded protein: CASRLEKAGELFF.

This clonotype was seen at least ten times. The chain is built from TRBV7-8 and TRBJ1-6; a possible D gene is TRBD1 (5 bases). V was pared by 1 base and J by 7 bases, with 11 bases between. The CDR3 sequence is 15 residues long. CDR1 is SGHVS and CDR2 is FQNEAQ in the germline V gene. The CDR3 nucleotides read TGTGCCAGCAGCTTAGATTCGACAGAGAATTCACCCCTCCACTTT. Protein sequence: CASSLDSTENSPLHF.

This clonotype was picked up many times. The V gene is TRBV27, the J gene TRBJ1-2, with 8 bases lining up with TRBD1. The CDR3 has 14 amino acids. Germline CDR1 MNHEY, CDR2 SMNVEV (reference sequence). The ends lost 6 bases at V and 5 bases at J; junction bases unmatched: 8. The DNA for the CDR3 is TGTGCCAGCAGACCTACAGGGGGTCGGTATGGCTACACCTTC. Amino acid sequence: CASRPTGGRYGYTF.

Ten or more counts support this clonotype. V is TRBV5-6 and J is TRBJ1-5; D gene ambiguous. Germline V gives CDR1 SGHDT, CDR2 YYEEEE. V lost 2 bases and J lost 6, with 6 bases in between. The CDR3 has 12 residues. Here the CDR3 DNA reads TGTGCCAGCAGCTTACCCAGTCAGCCCCAGCATTTT. Translating it yields CASSLPSQPQHF.

This clonotype has at least ten counts. This rearrangement joins TRBV20-1 to TRBJ1-6; 11 bases agree with TRBD1. The germline CDR1 and CDR2 sequences are DFQATT and SNEGSKA (reference sequence). V shed 4 bases and J 7 bases; nucleotides not matched to a gene: 9. The CDR3 spans 16 residues. DNA of the CDR3: TGCAGTGCTACCCGGGCGGACAGGGGGCGAAATTCACCCCTCCACTTT. Translated, it gives CSATRADRGRNSPLHF.

Many counts were recorded for this clonotype. The chain uses TRBV29-1 and TRBJ2-2; TRBD2 is a possible D gene (5 bases). The germline V and J ends were trimmed by 0 bases and 5 bases, with 13 bases remaining between them. This CDR3 has 15 residues. Germline values: CDR1 SQVTM, CDR2 ANQGSEA. As DNA, the CDR3 is TGCAGCGTTGAAGATTCGAGGGAGCGTACCGGGGAGCTGTTTTTT. Encoded protein: CSVEDSRERTGELFF.

This clonotype was seen repeatedly, ten times or more. This CDR3 reads CASSLLGAGTEAFF. The CDR3 coding sequence is TGTGCCAGCTCCCTATTGGGGGCCGGGACTGAAGCTTTCTTT. The J gene is TRBJ1-1, the V gene TRBV18, with D possibly matching TRBD1 (6 bases). The V end lost 6 bases, the J end lost 5 bases, and 16 bases lay between the germline ends. Germline loops: CDR1 KGHSH, CDR2 LQKENI. CDR3 size: 14 residues.

This clonotype has at least ten counts. This sequence joins TRBV29-1 and TRBJ2-1; D not certain. The CDR3 covers 13 residues. V was cut by 0 bases and J by 5 bases, with 8 bases left in between. The germline V gene has CDR1 SQVTM and CDR2 ANQGSEA. The CDR3 bases are TGCAGCGTTGAAGACCCTATGGACAATGAGCAGTTCTTC. Protein product: CSVEDPMDNEQFF.

This clonotype was seen at least ten times. This chain connects TRBV29-1 to TRBJ1-1; D not certain. Per the germline V gene, CDR1 is SQVTM and CDR2 is ANQGSEA. CDR3 length: 8 residues. The V end lost 7 bases, the J end lost 11 bases, and 8 bases lay between the germline ends. For the CDR3, the DNA is TGCAGCGCCGAAGCTGCTTTCTTT. Amino acid sequence: CSAEAAFF.

This clonotype has ten or more counts. This chain uses TRBV27 with TRBJ2-2, with TRBD1 matching over 11 bases. Germline CDR1 is MNHEY and CDR2 is SMNVEV (reference sequence). This CDR3 is 16 amino acids long. The J segment lost 2 bases and the V segment lost 5 bases, leaving 4 bases of the junction unmatched. CDR3 protein: CASSPGQGGNTGELFF. For the CDR3, the DNA is TGTGCCAGCAGTCCGGGACAGGGGGGCAACACCGGGGAGCTGTTTTTT.

This clonotype was recorded many times. The V and J genes are TRBV5-1 and TRBJ2-5; TRBD1 is a possible D gene (6 bases). V dropped 0 bases and J dropped 1 base, with 7 bases sitting between them. This CDR3 comprises 14 residues. In germline, CDR1 is SGHRS, CDR2 YFSETQ. The CDR3 reads CASSLGGLQETQYF. CDR3 DNA: TGCGCCAGCAGCTTGGGGGGGCTCCAAGAGACCCAGTACTTC. Filled out from reference TRBV5-1 and TRBJ2-5, the complete variable domain reads KAGVTQTPRYLIKTRGQQVTLSCSPISGHRSVSWYQQTPGQGLQFLFEYFSETQRNKGNFPGRFSGRQFSNSRSEMNVSTLELGDSALYLCASSLGGLQETQYFGPGTRLLVL.

This clonotype was counted ten times or more. This sequence joins TRBV20-1 and TRBJ2-7; 7 nucleotides agree with TRBD1. The germline V gene encodes CDR1 DFQATT and CDR2 SNEGSKA (reference sequence). With 0 bases clipped from V and 1 base from J, the junction kept 3 bases outside the gene matches. The CDR3 has 14 residues. The CDR3 reads CSAREGDSSYEQYF. The DNA of the CDR3 is TGCAGTGCTAGAGAAGGGGACAGTTCCTACGAGCAGTACTTC.

This clonotype has just a few counts. V is TRBV5-1 and J is TRBJ1-2; D is undetermined. Germline-derived CDR1 and CDR2 are SGHRS and YFSETQ. The V end lost 3 bases, the J end lost 2 bases, and 11 bases lay between the germline ends. This CDR3 has 14 residues. In DNA, the CDR3 is TGCGCCAGCAGCTATGGTGGACGGAACTATGGCTACACCTTC. As protein: CASSYGGRNYGYTF. The variable domain in full, with the rest retrieved from reference TRBV5-1 and TRBJ1-2, is KAGVTQTPRYLIKTRGQQVTLSCSPISGHRSVSWYQQTPGQGLQFLFEYFSETQRNKGNFPGRFSGRQFSNSRSEMNVSTLELGDSALYLCASSYGGRNYGYTFGSGTRLTVV.

This clonotype has a count of ten or more. The genes are TRBV7-2 and TRBJ1-6; tentatively, D is TRBD1 (5 bases). CDR1 and CDR2 from the germline V gene are SGHTA and FQGNSA. Trimming pared 1 base from V and 3 bases from J, leaving 13 bases between. This CDR3 has 17 amino acids. The CDR3 sequence is CASSLESGPSYNSPLHF. CDR3 in DNA: TGTGCCAGCAGCTTAGAGTCAGGGCCAAGCTATAATTCACCCCTCCACTTT.